What follows is one T cell receptor beta chain and its context. Its target antigen remains unknown. Per-base qualities were not stored, and no clone one base away is much larger. Library preparation was by the immunoSEQ multiplex PCR assay. Sourced from immuneACCESS, this table was stored by TCRdb with only in-frame sequences that have V and J called. A share of the clones is absent; for the studies checked, an unresolved V gene accounts for under half, and the remainder has no known explanation. A total of under 35,000 clones appear in this sample, about 84% of them only once. The ten biggest clones cover just over 8% of the sample. The V end loses 4 bases and the J end loses 1 base, and a stretch of 7 bases separates them. CDR1 and CDR2 (MGHRA, YSYEKL) derive from the germline V gene. Inclusive of the bounding cysteine and phenylalanine, the CDR3 is 14 residues long. Only the CDR3 DNA is retained, 42 bases long and in frame from the first base.

The entry originates in a study of T cell changes during pregnancy in multiple sclerosis (dated by TCRdb to about 2019). For context, the study as a whole: The study examined how the T cell repertoire changed over the course of pregnancy in women with multiple sclerosis.

Recombination joined TRBV4-1 with TRBJ2-2; TRBD1 is a weak D gene call, 6 bases matching. Sequencing used CD8+ T cells from peripheral blood mononuclear cells, obtained after pregnancy. The source of this sequence is a female donor with multiple sclerosis, enrolled in a pregnancy study. The CDR3 loop reads CASSLGGNTGELFF. The sequence in DNA is TGCGCCAGCAGCCTAGGGGGGAACACCGGGGAGCTGTTTTTT.